The rows below give T cell receptor beta chains drawn from one sample of a study of cytomegalovirus exposure and HLA in healthy donors. Some clones are missing from TCRdb's copy, which holds only in-frame ones; the method was immunoSEQ multiplex PCR. Here the sample spans 74,000 or so clones, 70% to 85% being singletons. Sequenced input: PBMCs. All receptors come from a woman aged 40 to 50 in good health and CMV-seronegative. The CDR3 runs from the conserved cysteine through the conserved F or W. The D gene is left open where the match is weak. Only part of the rows carry a size: once, few, many, or a class if the clone is expanded.

v_gene	abundance	j_gene	d_gene	CDR3nt	CDR3aa
TRBV12-2	few	TRBJ2-3	NA	TGTGCAAGTCGCTTAAGGGAAGGCGGGGGGTCCCCAGATACGCAGTATTTT	CASRLREGGGSPDTQYF
TRBV29-1	NA	TRBJ1-4	NA	TGCAGCGTTGCAGTAGACACAACTAATGAAAAACTGTTTTTT	CSVAVDTTNEKLFF
TRBV19	NA	TRBJ2-1	TRBD2	TGTGCCAGTAGTATAGGATGGGGGCGGGAGGGCTACGATGAGCAGTTCTTC	CASSIGWGREGYDEQFF
TRBV6-5	NA	TRBJ2-5	TRBD2	TGTGCCAGCAGTTACTTTAGCGGGACCCAAGAGACCCAGTACTTC	CASSYFSGTQETQYF
TRBV19	NA	TRBJ1-1	NA	TGTGCCAGTAGTCCCCGGACATACATGAACACTGAAGCTTTCTTT	CASSPRTYMNTEAFF
TRBV9	NA	TRBJ2-3	NA	TGTGCCAGCAGCGTCAGAGGCGTCCCCACAGATACGCAGTATTTT	CASSVRGVPTDTQYF
TRBV29-1	NA	TRBJ1-4	NA	TGCAGCGTGGCCCCAATACGAACTAATGAAAAACTGTTTTTT	CSVAPIRTNEKLFF
TRBV6-5	NA	TRBJ1-1	TRBD1	TGTGCCAGCAGTCCTGGACAGGTCATGAACACTGAAGCTTTCTTT	CASSPGQVMNTEAFF
TRBV7-9	NA	TRBJ2-7	TRBD1	TGTGCCAGCAGCCTGGGGACAGGGACCTACGAGCAGTACTTC	CASSLGTGTYEQYF
TRBV5-1	NA	TRBJ2-7	NA	TGCGCCAGCAGCCTTGAGGGGCCGGTGGACTACGAGCAGTACTTC	CASSLEGPVDYEQYF
TRBV27	NA	TRBJ2-7	TRBD1	TGTGCCAGCAGTCCAAGGACAGGCCCCGGGTACGAGCAGTACTTC	CASSPRTGPGYEQYF
TRBV29-1	NA	TRBJ1-2	TRBD1	TGCAGCGCCGCCGGGACAGGGGGCCCCATACACCGCTATGGCTACACCTTC	CSAAGTGGPIHRYGYTF
TRBV6-6	NA	TRBJ2-3	NA	TGTGCCAGCACCCGCGGGGCCTCGTACGATACGCAGTATTTT	CASTRGASYDTQYF
TRBV9	NA	TRBJ2-2	TRBD1	TGTGCCAGCAGCGTAACGACAGGGGGAACCGGGGAGCTGTTTTTT	CASSVTTGGTGELFF
TRBV28	NA	TRBJ2-7	TRBD2	TGTGCCAGCAGTTCCCCCCTTGGCGGGAGCCCTAGGGACGAGCAGTACTTC	CASSSPLGGSPRDEQYF
TRBV27	NA	TRBJ2-7	NA	TGTGCCAGCAGTTTGGACTCTCGCTACGAGCAGTACTTC	CASSLDSRYEQYF
TRBV28	NA	TRBJ2-3	NA	TGTGCCAGCAGTTATCCAGGGGCCTCCACAGATACGCAGTATTTT	CASSYPGASTDTQYF
TRBV10-3	NA	TRBJ2-1	TRBD1	TGTGCCATCAGTCGGCCCGGGACAGGGACATACAATGAGCAGTTCTTC	CAISRPGTGTYNEQFF
TRBV11-2	NA	TRBJ1-6	NA	TGTGCCAGCAGCGGAAGGGGCCCCTATAATTCACCCCTCCACTTT	CASSGRGPYNSPLHF
TRBV30	NA	TRBJ1-4	NA	TGTGCCTGGAGTGCCCTCGGGGCTAATGAAAAACTGTTTTTT	CAWSALGANEKLFF
TRBV28	NA	TRBJ2-7	NA	TGTGCCAGCAGTTCTGACAGGTTCCGAATCTCCTACGAGCAGTACTTC	CASSSDRFRISYEQYF
TRBV18	NA	TRBJ2-1	TRBD2	TGTGCCAGCTCACCCGAGCGGGGGGGCCTGAATGAGCAGTTCTTC	CASSPERGGLNEQFF
TRBV4-3	NA	TRBJ1-1	NA	TGCGCCAGCAGCCAATCAAGCCGGGGGAACACTGAAGCTTTCTTT	CASSQSSRGNTEAFF
TRBV10-3	NA	TRBJ2-2	TRBD2	TGTGCCCACGGGGGGAGAGTCGGGGAGCTGTTTTTT	CAHGGRVGELFF
TRBV6-1	NA	TRBJ1-5	TRBD1	TGTGCCAGCAGCAGGGGGACAGGGAGCAATCAGCCCCAGCATTTT	CASSRGTGSNQPQHF
TRBV28	NA	TRBJ1-1	TRBD1	TGTGCCAGCAGTCTGGACAGGGCGAACACTGAAGCTTTCTTT	CASSLDRANTEAFF
TRBV18	NA	TRBJ1-1	NA	TGTGCCAGCTCCCCCGGGGAGAACACTGAAGCTTTCTTT	CASSPGENTEAFF
TRBV27	NA	TRBJ2-1	NA	TGTGCCAGCACCATGGGACTCACTCAGATCAATGAGCAGTTCTTC	CASTMGLTQINEQFF
TRBV12-5	few	TRBJ2-7	NA	TGTGCTAGTGGTTTGGACCGGGGCTACGAGCAGTACTTC	CASGLDRGYEQYF
TRBV5-6	NA	TRBJ2-3	TRBD1	TGTGCCAGCAGCTTCGGAACCGGACAGGGATTCACAGATACGCAGTATTTT	CASSFGTGQGFTDTQYF
TRBV10-3	NA	TRBJ1-6	NA	TGTGCCATCAGTGAGCAGGCAGGGAATTCACCCCTCCACTTT	CAISEQAGNSPLHF
TRBV30	NA	TRBJ1-2	TRBD1	TGTGCCTGGAGGGACAGGGGGAATAGTAGAGGCTTCTATGGCTACACCTTC	CAWRDRGNSRGFYGYTF
TRBV10-3	NA	TRBJ1-2	NA	TGTGCCGTTCTCCAGGGGCCGGATGGCTACACCTTC	CAVLQGPDGYTF
TRBV10-2	NA	TRBJ1-4	NA	TGCGCCAGCAGTAAAGACAGGACTAATGAAAAACTGTTTTTT	CASSKDRTNEKLFF
TRBV4-1	NA	TRBJ1-1	NA	TGCGCCAGCAGCCAAGATCGGGAGGGGAGGACTGAAGCTTTCTTT	CASSQDREGRTEAFF
TRBV7-9	few	TRBJ2-7	TRBD1	TGTGCCAGCAGCGGCCAGACAGGGTGGGAGCAGTACTTC	CASSGQTGWEQYF
TRBV11-2	NA	TRBJ2-3	NA	TGTGCCAGCAGCTTAGATCTTCAGGCAGATACGCAGTATTTT	CASSLDLQADTQYF
TRBV9	NA	TRBJ1-3	NA	TGTGCCAGCAGCACTAGCCATGGGGGAACTGGAAACACCATATATTTT	CASSTSHGGTGNTIYF
TRBV2	NA	TRBJ2-2	NA	TGTGCCAGCAGTGAGTGGTTAGCCAGCGGGGAGCTGTTTTTT	CASSEWLASGELFF
TRBV30	few	TRBJ1-3	TRBD1	TGTGCCTGGACCCGGGACAGCTTTGGAAACACCATATATTTT	CAWTRDSFGNTIYF
TRBV29-1	NA	TRBJ1-2	TRBD1	TGCAGCGTTGGACAGGGTGCCCTCAACTATGGCTACACCTTC	CSVGQGALNYGYTF
TRBV5-6	NA	TRBJ2-7	NA	TGTGCCAGCAGCCGGGCGGGGCTTTTGTGGGAGCAGTACTTC	CASSRAGLLWEQYF
TRBV28	NA	TRBJ2-1	TRBD2	TGTGCCAGCAGCACCCCGGGGGGGGCTTTGGACAATGAGCAGTTCTTC	CASSTPGGALDNEQFF
TRBV6-4	NA	TRBJ2-2	TRBD1	TGTGCCAGCAGCTCCGGGACAGGGGTCGGGGAGCTGTTTTTT	CASSSGTGVGELFF
TRBV5-4	NA	TRBJ2-1	TRBD2	TGTGCCAGCAGATCGACTAGCGCTAGCTACAATGAGCAGTTCTTC	CASRSTSASYNEQFF
TRBV18	few	TRBJ2-5	NA	TGTGCCAGCTCACCACGGGCATCCCAAGAGACCCAGTACTTC	CASSPRASQETQYF
TRBV12-2	NA	TRBJ2-7	NA	TGTGCAAGTCGCCCAGCGGGAGGGATTAACTTC	CASRPAGGINF
TRBV18	NA	TRBJ1-1	TRBD1	TGTGCCAGCTCACCAGGGACAGGGGGGTGGACTGAAGCTTTCTTT	CASSPGTGGWTEAFF
TRBV7-9	NA	TRBJ1-5	NA	TGTGCCAGCAGCGGCGGACAGAGCAATCAGCCCCAGCATTTT	CASSGGQSNQPQHF
TRBV18	NA	TRBJ1-1	NA	TGTGCCAGCTCCTTGGGGGGGGTGTCTGAAGCTTTCTTT	CASSLGGVSEAFF
TRBV28	once	TRBJ2-7	TRBD2	TGTGCCAGCAGTCTGTATAGCGGGAGTGGGAACGAGCAGTACTTC	CASSLYSGSGNEQYF
TRBV6-5	NA	TRBJ2-1	NA	TGTGCCAGCAGTGCACAGGGTCGGTACAATGAGCAGTTCTTC	CASSAQGRYNEQFF
TRBV30	few	TRBJ1-3	TRBD1	TGTGCCTGGGCCCCGGGACAGGGAAGATCTGGAAACACCATATATTTT	CAWAPGQGRSGNTIYF